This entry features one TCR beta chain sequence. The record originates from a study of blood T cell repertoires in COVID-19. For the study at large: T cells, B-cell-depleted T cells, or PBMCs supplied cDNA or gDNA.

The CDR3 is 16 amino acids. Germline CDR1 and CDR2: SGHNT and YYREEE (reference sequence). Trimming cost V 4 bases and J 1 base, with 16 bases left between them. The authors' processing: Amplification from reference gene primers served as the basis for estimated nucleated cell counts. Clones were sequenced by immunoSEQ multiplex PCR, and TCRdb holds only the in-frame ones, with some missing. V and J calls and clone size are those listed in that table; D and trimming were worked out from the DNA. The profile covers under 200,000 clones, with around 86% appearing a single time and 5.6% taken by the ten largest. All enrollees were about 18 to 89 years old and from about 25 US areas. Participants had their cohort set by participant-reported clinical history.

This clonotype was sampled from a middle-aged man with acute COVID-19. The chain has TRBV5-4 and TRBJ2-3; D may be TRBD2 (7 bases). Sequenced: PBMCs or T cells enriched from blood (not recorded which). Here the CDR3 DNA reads TGTGCCAGCAGCCCTAGGGGGGGCAGGGGCACAGATACGCAGTATTTT. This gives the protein CASSPRGGRGTDTQYF.